Presented here are 3 T cell receptor beta chains from one specimen sequenced in a study of shared T cell receptors in the human thymus. Libraries were prepared by immunoSEQ multiplex PCR; TCRdb keeps only in-frame clonotypes and omits some of them. The sample has approximately 400,000 clones; more than 85% are singletons. Source material: thymocytes. The origin of the receptors is a human donor.

This sequence joins TRBV28 and TRBJ2-7; tentatively, D is TRBD1 or TRBD2 (6 bases each). V was trimmed by 5 bases and J by 4 bases, leaving 9 bases between them. Germline values: CDR1 MDHEN, CDR2 SYDVKM. This CDR3 region has 12 residues. The CDR3 nucleotides are TGTGCCAGCAGTCAGGGGACTTACGAGCAGTACTTC. This codes for CASSQGTYEQYF.

The rearrangement uses TRBV27 and TRBJ1-5, with TRBD1 as a possible D gene (5 bases). Trimming left V 3 bases short and J 9 bases short, with 12 bases between. This CDR3 comprises 13 residues. Germline-derived CDR1 and CDR2 are MNHEY and SMNVEV (reference sequence). CDR3 sequence reads: CASSLSVRGPQHF. The CDR3 nucleotides read TGTGCCAGCAGTTTGAGCGTAAGGGGGCCCCAGCATTTT.

This rearrangement joins TRBV6-6 to TRBJ2-4; D may be TRBD1 or TRBD2 (5 bases each). CDR3 size: 16 residues. V shed 0 bases and J shed 2 bases, with 11 bases lying between them. Germline lookup yields CDR1 MNHNY and CDR2 SVGAGI (reference sequence). The DNA for the CDR3 is TGTGCCAGCAGTTACTCGGGGGAAGGAACCAAAAACATTCAGTACTTC. It translates to CASSYSGEGTKNIQYF.